This passage covers 18 T cell receptor beta chains from one sample sequenced in a study of blood T cell repertoires in COVID-19 (dated by TCRdb to 2019 to 2021). The library relied on the immunoSEQ multiplex PCR assay. Entries here come from immuneACCESS through TCRdb and include only in-frame sequences with V and J called. Some clones fail to appear in such tables; in the studies checked, an unresolved V gene covers under half of the shortfall, and the cause of the remainder is unknown. For this sample there are around 330,000 clones; around 89% appear just once. The ten largest clones add up to about 1.5% of the sample. The sequenced sample consisted of peripheral blood. These receptors originate from a woman in her 30s with COVID-19, enrolled during active disease.

The chain couples TRBV6-5 to TRBJ1-5; 7 bases agree with TRBD1. Germline V CDR1 and CDR2: MNHEY, SVGAGI. CDR3 size: 15 residues. V lost 6 bases and J lost 0; bases outside the gene matches: 5. For the CDR3, the DNA is TGTGCCAGCAGAGTGACAGGGAATAGCAATCAGCCCCAGCATTTT. It yields the protein CASRVTGNSNQPQHF.

The V gene is TRBV27, the J gene TRBJ1-1, with 8 bases fitting TRBD1. V lost 6 bases to trimming and J lost 3 bases; unmatched junction nucleotides: 6. The length of the CDR3 is 14 residues. The germline V gene has CDR1 MNHEY and CDR2 SMNVEV (reference sequence). Written as DNA, the CDR3 is TGTGCCAGCAGAGTATCAGGGGGCTACACTGAAGCTTTCTTT. Its protein product is CASRVSGGYTEAFF.

This clone was counted a few times. The V and J genes are TRBV27 and TRBJ2-1; 8 bases fit TRBD1. CDR1 is MNHEY, CDR2 SMNVEV, per germline (reference sequence). With 6 bases clipped from V and 1 base from J, the junction kept 5 bases outside the gene matches. The CDR3 covers 15 residues. The CDR3 nucleotides read TGTGCCAGCAGGCCTACAGGGGGGTCCTACAATGAGCAGTTCTTC. Protein product: CASRPTGGSYNEQFF.

The chain employs TRBV14 and TRBJ2-2, with D possibly matching TRBD2 (6 bases). The CDR3 covers 16 residues. V was cut by 1 base and J by 5 bases, with 14 bases left in between. Germline-derived CDR1 and CDR2 are SGHDN and FVKESK. Here the CDR3 DNA reads TGTGCCAGCAGCCAAGTTCTTGGAGGGAAGACCGGGGAGCTGTTTTTT. Translating it yields CASSQVLGGKTGELFF. The full variable domain, completed using reference TRBV14 and TRBJ2-2, is EAGVTQFPSHSVIEKGQTVTLRCDPISGHDNLYWYRRVMGKEIKFLLHFVKESKQDESGMPNNRFLAERTGGTYSTLKVQPAELEDSGVYFCASSQVLGGKTGELFFGEGSRLTVL.

The chain combines TRBV11-3 with TRBJ1-2; a weak D match, TRBD1 (6 bases). From germline, CDR1 is SGHNT and CDR2 YENEEA. This CDR3 has 13 amino acids. Trimming removed 7 bases from V and 7 bases from J, with 16 bases in between. CDR3: CASTRNRESGYTF. CDR3 coding DNA: TGTGCCAGCACCCGGAACAGGGAAAGTGGCTACACCTTC.

This clone appeared a single time. CDR3 bases: TGCGCCAGCAGCTTGGCGGCAGGGGGGTACAATGAGCAGTTCTTC. It specifies CASSLAAGGYNEQFF. The chain carries TRBV5-1 and TRBJ2-1; D might be TRBD1 (7 bases). V was pared by 0 bases and J by 4 bases, with 11 bases between. The germline gives CDR1 SGHRS, CDR2 YFSETQ. This CDR3 has 15 residues.

The chain carries TRBV6-5 and TRBJ1-5; D is unresolved. Germline-derived CDR1 and CDR2 are MNHEY and SVGAGI. Trimming removed 9 bases at V and 7 bases at J, with 7 bases between. This CDR3 spans 10 amino acids. CDR3 sequence reads: CARRSQPQHF. The CDR3 nucleotides read TGTGCCAGACGGTCCCAGCCCCAGCATTTT.

V gene TRBV10-3 combines with J gene TRBJ1-4; no firm D call. Trimming removed 5 bases from V and 10 bases from J, with 11 bases in between. Germline V gives CDR1 ENHRY, CDR2 SYGVKD. The CDR3 loop spans 12 amino acids. The CDR3 coding sequence is TGTGCCATCAGTCCGAGCGGGATAAAACTGTTTTTT. Protein product: CAISPSGIKLFF.

V is TRBV2 and J is TRBJ2-3; D uncertain. The CDR3 runs to 14 residues. With 3 bases removed from V and 2 bases from J, the gap between germline ends came to 9 bases. Looked up from germline, CDR1 is SNHLY and CDR2 is FYNNEI. CDR3 in DNA: TGTGCCAGCAGTGATTCGACTTTCACAGATACGCAGTATTTT. This translates into CASSDSTFTDTQYF.

The V gene is TRBV27, the J gene TRBJ1-4, with D maybe TRBD1 (5 bases). Trimming cost V 5 bases and J 7 bases, with 14 bases left between them. CDR3 length equals 14 residues. Germline CDR1 and CDR2: MNHEY and SMNVEV (reference sequence). The CDR3 reads CASSPGQGTEKLFF. The CDR3 region has the DNA TGTGCCAGCAGTCCTGGGCAGGGCACTGAAAAACTGTTTTTT.

The chain links TRBV3-1 (or the pseudogene TRBV3-2) to TRBJ1-1, with TRBD1 matching 8 bases. The germline V gene has CDR1 LGHDT and CDR2 YNNKEL (reference sequence). The CDR3 runs 15 residues. J gave up 5 bases and V 5 bases, and 10 bases lay outside the gene matches. The CDR3 here is CASSIRTGRGTEAFF. The CDR3 nucleotides read TGTGCCAGCAGCATACGGACAGGGAGGGGGACTGAAGCTTTCTTT.

This clone was recorded once. The CDR3 region has the DNA TGTGCCAGCTCACCGGTGCGGACCTACGAGCAGTACTTC. Its translation is CASSPVRTYEQYF. The V gene is TRBV18, the J gene TRBJ2-7; D gene ambiguous. Between the trimmed V and J ends, which lost 3 bases and 2 bases, there was a span of 8 bases. Germline CDR1 is KGHSH and CDR2 is LQKENI. This CDR3 contains 13 residues.

The rearrangement joins TRBV25-1 to TRBJ2-2; D gene uncertain. The germline V gene has CDR1 MGHDK and CDR2 SYGVNS. Trimming pared 3 bases from V and 5 bases from J, leaving 4 bases between. The CDR3 is 12 amino acids. The CDR3 region is CASSERTGELFF. The CDR3 DNA is TGTGCCAGCAGTGAGCGAACCGGGGAGCTGTTTTTT.

The CDR3 here is CASSQGVLRRGSNTGELFF. In DNA, the CDR3 is TGCGCCAGCAGCCAAGGGGTCTTACGGCGGGGGTCGAACACCGGGGAGCTGTTTTTT. The chain is built from TRBV4-1 and TRBJ2-2; 7 nucleotides line up with TRBD2. Trimming took 1 base from V and 0 from J; bases not matched to a gene: 11. The CDR3 runs 19 residues. Germline V gene sequence: CDR1 MGHRA, CDR2 YSYEKL.

The rearrangement uses TRBV5-1 and TRBJ2-3; D possibly corresponds to TRBD2 (6 bases). The CDR3 is made up of 12 amino acids. From germline, CDR1 is SGHRS and CDR2 YFSETQ. V gave up 7 bases and J gave up 5 bases, with 11 bases separating them. The CDR3 DNA is TGCGCCAGCGGTCCGGGGGTAGATACGCAGTATTTT. Residues: CASGPGVDTQYF.

The chain is built from TRBV12-3 or TRBV12-4 and TRBJ1-2; tentative D call: TRBD1 (6 bases). The CDR3 is 13 amino acids. V lost 6 bases and J 7 bases, leaving 15 bases between the germline ends. The CDR3 sequence: CASSFTGLGGYTF. The CDR3 DNA is TGTGCCAGCAGCTTCACAGGGTTGGGTGGCTACACCTTC.

The chain uses TRBV30 and TRBJ1-5; tentative D call: TRBD1 (5 bases). V lost 5 bases and J lost 6, with 11 bases in between. The CDR3 contains 12 residues. CDR1 and CDR2 (germline): GTSNPN, SVGIG (reference sequence). The CDR3 nucleotides are TGTGCCTGGGGGCAGGGTAGTCAGCCCCAGCATTTT. Translated, it gives CAWGQGSQPQHF.

This chain uses TRBV5-4 with TRBJ2-3; TRBD2 might be the D (6 bases). Germline V gene sequence: CDR1 SGHNT, CDR2 YYREEE (reference sequence). CDR3 size: 14 residues. Trimming removed 4 bases at V and 4 bases at J, with 13 bases between. Written as DNA, the CDR3 is TGTGCCAGCAGCCGCTGGGACTCCTCAGATACGCAGTATTTT. Amino acids: CASSRWDSSDTQYF.